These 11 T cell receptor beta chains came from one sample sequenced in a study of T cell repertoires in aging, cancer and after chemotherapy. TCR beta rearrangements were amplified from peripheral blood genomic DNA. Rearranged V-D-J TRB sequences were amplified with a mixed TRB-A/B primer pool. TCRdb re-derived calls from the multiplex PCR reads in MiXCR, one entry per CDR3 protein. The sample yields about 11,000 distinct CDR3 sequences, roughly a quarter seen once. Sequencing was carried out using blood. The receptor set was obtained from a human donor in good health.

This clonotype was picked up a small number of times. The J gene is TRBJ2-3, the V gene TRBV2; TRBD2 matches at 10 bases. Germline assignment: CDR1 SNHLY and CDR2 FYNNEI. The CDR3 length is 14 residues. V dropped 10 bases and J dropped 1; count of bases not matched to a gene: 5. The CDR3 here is CATRLAGGTDTQYF. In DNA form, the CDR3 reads TGTGCCACCCGGCTAGCGGGGGGCACAGATACGCAGTATTTT.

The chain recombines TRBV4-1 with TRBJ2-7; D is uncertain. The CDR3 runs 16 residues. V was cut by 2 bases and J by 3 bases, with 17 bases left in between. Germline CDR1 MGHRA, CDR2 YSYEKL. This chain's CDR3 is CASSQQRLPGGYEQYF. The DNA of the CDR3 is TGCGCCAGCAGCCAACAGCGCCTCCCGGGCGGCTACGAGCAGTACTTC.

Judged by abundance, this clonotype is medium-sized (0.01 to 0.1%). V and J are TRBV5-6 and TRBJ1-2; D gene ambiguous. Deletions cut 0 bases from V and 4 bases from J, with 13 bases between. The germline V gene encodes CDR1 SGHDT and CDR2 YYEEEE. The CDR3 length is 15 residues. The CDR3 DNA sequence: TGTGCCAGCAGCTTGGTCGGGCAGGAGGGCTATGGCTACACCTTC. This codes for CASSLVGQEGYGYTF.

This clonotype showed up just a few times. CDR3 region: CASSPGGGEAFF. CDR3 coding DNA: TGTGCCAGCAGCCCCGGCGGGGGTGAAGCTTTCTTT. This chain connects TRBV7-9 to TRBJ1-1; D may be TRBD1 (5 bases). Germline CDR1 SEHNR, CDR2 FQNEAQ (reference sequence). V lost 5 bases and J 7 bases, leaving 11 bases between the germline ends. This CDR3 is 12 amino acids long. The complete variable domain, with remaining parts taken from reference TRBV7-9 and TRBJ1-1, reads DTGVSQNPRHKITKRGQNVTFRCDPISEHNRLYWYRQTLGQGPEFLTYFQNEAQLEKSRLLSDRFSAERPKGSFSTLEIQRTEQGDSAMYLCASSPGGGEAFFGQGTRLTVV.

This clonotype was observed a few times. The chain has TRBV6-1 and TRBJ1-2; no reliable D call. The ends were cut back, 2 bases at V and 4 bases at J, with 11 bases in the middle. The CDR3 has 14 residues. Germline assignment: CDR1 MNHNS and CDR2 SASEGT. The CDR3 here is CASSESSTAYGYTF. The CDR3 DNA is TGTGCCAGCAGTGAAAGTAGTACAGCCTATGGCTACACCTTC.

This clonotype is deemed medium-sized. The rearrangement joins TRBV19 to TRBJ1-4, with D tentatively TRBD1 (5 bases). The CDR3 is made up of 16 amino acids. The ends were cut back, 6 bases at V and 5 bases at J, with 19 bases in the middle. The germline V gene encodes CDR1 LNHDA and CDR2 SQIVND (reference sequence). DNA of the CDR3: TGTGCCAGTAGATCATTCCCGGGGCCAGGCAATGAAAAACTGTTTTTT. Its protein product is CASRSFPGPGNEKLFF.

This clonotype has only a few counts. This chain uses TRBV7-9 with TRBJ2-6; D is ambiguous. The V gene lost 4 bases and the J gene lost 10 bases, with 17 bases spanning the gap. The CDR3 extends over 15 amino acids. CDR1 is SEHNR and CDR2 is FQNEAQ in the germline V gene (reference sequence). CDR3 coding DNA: TGTGCCAGCAGCTCCCTAGGACGGAATCTAAACGTCCTGACTTTC. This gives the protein CASSSLGRNLNVLTF.

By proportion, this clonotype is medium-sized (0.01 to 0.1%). CDR3 sequence: CSASGGQVVGYTF. DNA of the CDR3: TGCAGTGCTAGTGGGGGACAGGTGGTTGGCTACACCTTC. The J gene is TRBJ1-2, the V gene TRBV20-1; 8 bases align to TRBD1. The CDR3 loop spans 13 amino acids. V was clipped by 3 bases and J by 7 bases; unmatched bases: 7. Germline-derived CDR1 and CDR2 are DFQATT and SNEGSKA (reference sequence).

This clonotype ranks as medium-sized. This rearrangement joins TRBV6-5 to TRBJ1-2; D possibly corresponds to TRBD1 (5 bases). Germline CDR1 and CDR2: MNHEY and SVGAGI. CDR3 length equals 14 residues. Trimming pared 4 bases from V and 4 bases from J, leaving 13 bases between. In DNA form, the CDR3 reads TGTGCCAGCAGTTGGGCCCAGGGAGGCTATGGCTACACCTTC. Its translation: CASSWAQGGYGYTF.

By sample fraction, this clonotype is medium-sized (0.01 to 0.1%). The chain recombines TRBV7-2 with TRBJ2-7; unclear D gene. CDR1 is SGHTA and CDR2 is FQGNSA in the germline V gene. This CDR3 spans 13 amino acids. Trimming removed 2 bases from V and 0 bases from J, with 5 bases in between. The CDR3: CASSLRLSYEQYF. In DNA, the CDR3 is TGTGCCAGCAGCTTACGCCTCTCCTACGAGCAGTACTTC. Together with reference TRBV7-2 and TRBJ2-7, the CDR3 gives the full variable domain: GAGVSQSPSNKVTEKGKDVELRCDPISGHTALYWYRQSLGQGLEFLIYFQGNSAPDKSGLPSDRFSAERTGGSVSTLTIQRTQQEDSAVYLCASSLRLSYEQYFGPGTRLTVT.

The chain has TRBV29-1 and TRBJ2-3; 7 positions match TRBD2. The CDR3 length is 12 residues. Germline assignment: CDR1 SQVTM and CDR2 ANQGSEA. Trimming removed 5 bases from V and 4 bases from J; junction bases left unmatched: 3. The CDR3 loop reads CSVNREADTQYF. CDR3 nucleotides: TGCAGCGTTAACCGGGAGGCAGATACGCAGTATTTT.